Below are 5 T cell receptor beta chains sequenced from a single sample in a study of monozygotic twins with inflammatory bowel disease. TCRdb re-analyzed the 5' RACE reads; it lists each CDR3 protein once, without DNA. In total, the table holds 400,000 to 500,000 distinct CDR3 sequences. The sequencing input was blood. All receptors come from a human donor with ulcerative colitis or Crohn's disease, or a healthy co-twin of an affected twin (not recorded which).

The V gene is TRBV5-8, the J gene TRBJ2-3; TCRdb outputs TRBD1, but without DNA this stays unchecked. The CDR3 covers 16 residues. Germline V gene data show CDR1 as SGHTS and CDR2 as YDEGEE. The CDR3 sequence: CASSDPGRGNPDTQYF.

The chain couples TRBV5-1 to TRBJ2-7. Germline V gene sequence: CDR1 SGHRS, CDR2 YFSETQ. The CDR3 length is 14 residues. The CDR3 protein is CASSLARVLDEQYF.

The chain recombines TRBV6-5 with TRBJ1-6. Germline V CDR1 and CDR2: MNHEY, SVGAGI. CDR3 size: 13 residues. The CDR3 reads CASSTRDNSPLHF.

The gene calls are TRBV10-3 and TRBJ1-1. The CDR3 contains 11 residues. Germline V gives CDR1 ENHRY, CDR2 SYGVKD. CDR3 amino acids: CAIGPPAEAFF.

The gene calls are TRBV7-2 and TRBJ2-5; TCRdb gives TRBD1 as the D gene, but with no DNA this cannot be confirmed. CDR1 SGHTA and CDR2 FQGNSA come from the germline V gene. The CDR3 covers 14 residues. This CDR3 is CASSPPGRRETQYF.